This T cell receptor beta chain was observed in a study of vaccination effects on CD4 cells after COVID-19. Germline V gene data show CDR1 as LNHDA and CDR2 as SQIVND (reference sequence). This CDR3 is 13 amino acids long. Trimming took 7 bases from V and 6 from J; bases not matched to a gene: 5. TCRdb keeps only in-frame clones here, not all; method: immunoSEQ multiplex PCR. The top ten clones hold around 6.9% of a sample with 25,000 to 30,000 clones, about 79% of them seen once. As to this clone: Its target is not known.

Ahead of sequencing, the ViraFEST assay grew antigen-specific CD4+ T cells using viral peptide pools. When 10 to 11 days of culture had elapsed, CD4+ T cells were isolated. Two doses of BNT162b2 or mRNA-1273 vaccine were administered to participants. Half the medium was swapped for IL-2 medium on days 3 and 7. The TCR sequence derives from a human donor who received a COVID-19 vaccine. Some clones in this sample may be carry-over from other donors' samples. The J gene is TRBJ1-5, the V gene TRBV19; 8 nucleotides align to TRBD1. The sample consisted of CD4+ T cells from PBMCs cultured with SARS-CoV-2 spike peptides, taken after COVID-19 vaccination. CDR3 nucleotide sequence: TGTGCCAGTACCCCGACAGGGGTTCAGCCCCAGCATTTT. It encodes CASTPTGVQPQHF.